What follows are 29 T cell receptor beta chains derived from one specimen sequenced in a study of OX40 agonist ivuxolimab in advanced cancers. This table comes from immunoSEQ multiplex PCR, and its TCRdb copy is limited to in-frame clones, with some not included. The sample has 55,000 to 65,000 clones, roughly 84% seen once. Sequenced here: CD4+ or CD8+ T cells sorted from blood, sampled in a trial of the OX40 agonist ivuxolimab. These receptors were taken from an adult with an advanced solid tumor such as melanoma, head and neck, liver or kidney cancer.

For this clone: Germline is not matched at one junction end, which may reflect a read error. This chain links TRBV6-1 with TRBJ1-5; D gene uncertain. CDR1 MNHNS and CDR2 SASEGT come from the germline V gene. The CDR3 length is 12 residues. CDR3 in DNA: TGTACCAGCACCCTGAAAGATCAGCCCCAGCATTTT. This encodes CTSTLKDQPQHF.

V gene TRBV5-4 combines with J gene TRBJ1-3; 7 nucleotides match TRBD1. The J segment lost 4 bases and the V segment lost 0 bases, leaving 1 base of the junction unmatched. Germline V lookup: CDR1 SGHNT, CDR2 YYREEE (reference sequence). The CDR3 covers 14 residues. CDR3 nucleotides: TGTGCCAGCAGCTTGGGGACAGGCGGAAACACCATATATTTT. Amino acids: CASSLGTGGNTIYF.

This clone was observed a handful of times. V gene TRBV6-1 combines with J gene TRBJ1-5; 9 bases are shared with TRBD1. This CDR3 has 15 amino acids. Trimming took 4 bases from V and 6 from J; bases not matched to a gene: 7. The germline gives CDR1 MNHNS, CDR2 SASEGT. The DNA for the CDR3 is TGTGCCAGCAGTGTGGAGGGACAGGGAAGTCAGCCCCAGCATTTT. Its protein product is CASSVEGQGSQPQHF.

This chain connects TRBV5-4 to TRBJ2-4; D possibly corresponds to TRBD2 (5 bases). This CDR3 contains 15 residues. V lost 4 bases, J lost 6 bases, and 17 bases lay in between. Germline CDR1 SGHNT, CDR2 YYREEE (reference sequence). CDR3: CASSQGPEGGNIQYF. CDR3 sequence (DNA): TGTGCCAGCAGCCAAGGGCCCGAAGGAGGAAACATTCAGTACTTC.

The chain uses TRBV4-1 and TRBJ1-3; D unclear. Germline lookup yields CDR1 MGHRA and CDR2 YSYEKL. V was pared by 0 bases and J by 1 base, with 1 base between. This CDR3 has 13 residues. The CDR3 DNA sequence: TGCGCCAGCAGCCAAGAATCTGGAAACACCATATATTTT. This encodes CASSQESGNTIYF.

The chain uses TRBV27 and TRBJ2-7; 11 nucleotides line up with TRBD1. CDR1 and CDR2 from the germline V gene are MNHEY and SMNVEV (reference sequence). V lost 5 bases to trimming and J lost 2 bases; unmatched junction nucleotides: 5. The CDR3 spans 15 residues. The CDR3 DNA reads TGTGCCAGCAGTGCCCCGGGACAGGGGGCCTACGAGCAGTACTTC. Translation: CASSAPGQGAYEQYF.

By share, this clone counts as medium-sized (0.01 to 0.1%). The chain employs TRBV12-5 and TRBJ2-5; D not certain. This CDR3 is built from 13 residues. Germline loops: CDR1 LGHNT, CDR2 FRNRAP. V was trimmed by 6 bases and J by 7 bases, leaving 15 bases between them. CDR3 bases: TGTGCTAGTGGGCCCGCGGTCGTCCGGACCCAGTACTTC. Encoded protein: CASGPAVVRTQYF.

The rearrangement joins TRBV27 to TRBJ2-5; D is undetermined. The CDR3 consists of 14 residues. Germline CDR1 reads MNHEY; CDR2 reads SMNVEV (reference sequence). The V end lost 0 bases, the J end lost 1 base, and 6 bases lay between the germline ends. The CDR3 DNA reads as TGTGCCAGCAGTTTATCGAGGCTCCAAGAGACCCAGTACTTC. Encoded protein: CASSLSRLQETQYF.

This chain connects TRBV6-5 to TRBJ1-1, with D unresolved. The CDR3 has 15 residues. Germline assignment: CDR1 MNHEY and CDR2 SVGAGI. Trimming shortened V by 0 bases and J by 0 bases, and 8 bases separated the two germline ends. As DNA, the CDR3 is TGTGCCAGCAGTTACTCGAGGCGCATGAACACTGAAGCTTTCTTT. It encodes CASSYSRRMNTEAFF.

The chain has TRBV6-6 and TRBJ2-7; D remains ambiguous. The CDR3 has 12 amino acids. Germline V gene data show CDR1 as MNHNY and CDR2 as SVGAGI (reference sequence). With 8 bases removed from V and 5 bases from J, the gap between germline ends came to 13 bases. The CDR3 nucleotides read TGTGCCAGCCAGGACCCTGGGGACGAGCAGTACTTC. It translates to CASQDPGDEQYF.

This clone was picked up a small number of times. The V call is TRBV7-9, the J call TRBJ2-7, with 7 bases fitting TRBD2. J gave up 3 bases and V 1 base, and 9 bases lay outside the gene matches. Germline CDR1 reads SEHNR; CDR2 reads FQNEAQ (reference sequence). The CDR3 totals 16 residues. Written as DNA, the CDR3 is TGTGCCAGCAGCTTAGGGGGTCTAGCGGAATTCTACGAGCAGTACTTC. Protein sequence: CASSLGGLAEFYEQYF.

This chain joins TRBV7-9 and TRBJ2-5; D remains unclear. This CDR3 is 16 amino acids long. Trimming took off 1 base at V and 0 bases at J, with 12 bases between the two ends. Germline V CDR1 and CDR2: SEHNR, FQNEAQ (reference sequence). The CDR3, as DNA: TGTGCCAGCAGCTTAGTTGGCGGATCGTACCAAGAGACCCAGTACTTC. Residues: CASSLVGGSYQETQYF.

The chain joins TRBV28 to TRBJ2-3; D uncertain. Deletions cut 5 bases from V and 1 base from J, with 13 bases between. Germline V CDR1 and CDR2: MDHEN, SYDVKM. The CDR3 extends over 15 amino acids. The CDR3 spells CASSPGYTRTDTQYF. The CDR3 coding sequence is TGTGCCAGCAGTCCCGGTTATACTCGCACAGATACGCAGTATTTT.

The chain has TRBV10-1 and TRBJ2-5; D remains ambiguous. The V and J ends lost 5 bases and 4 bases respectively, with 11 bases between them. CDR3 length equals 13 residues. Germline CDR1 reads WNHNN; CDR2 reads SYGVQD (reference sequence). The CDR3 DNA is TGCGCCAGCAGTCGCCAAACCGGAGAGACCCAGTACTTC. Translating it yields CASSRQTGETQYF.

The gene calls are TRBV6-6 and TRBJ2-3, with TRBD1 matching 12 bases. V lost 0 bases, J lost 4 bases, and 2 bases stayed unmatched. The CDR3 is 16 amino acids. From germline, CDR1 is MNHNY and CDR2 SVGAGI (reference sequence). The CDR3 sequence is CASSYSGTGGADTQYF. In DNA form, the CDR3 reads TGTGCCAGCAGTTACTCCGGGACAGGGGGCGCAGATACGCAGTATTTT.

The V and J genes are TRBV4-1 and TRBJ1-3; no firm D call. The V and J ends lost 0 bases and 7 bases respectively, with 19 bases between them. This CDR3 spans 17 amino acids. Germline V gives CDR1 MGHRA, CDR2 YSYEKL. CDR3 loop: CASSQDPPSGGWNTIYF. The CDR3 DNA reads TGCGCCAGCAGCCAAGACCCCCCCTCGGGAGGGTGGAACACCATATATTTT.

The chain joins TRBV2 to TRBJ1-5, with D unresolved. The germline V and J ends were trimmed by 3 bases and 2 bases, with 8 bases remaining between them. This CDR3 region has 14 residues. Germline V CDR1 and CDR2: SNHLY, FYNNEI. In nucleotides, the CDR3 is TGTGCCAGCAGTGACCGACTACGCAATCAGCCCCAGCATTTT. Its translation: CASSDRLRNQPQHF.

The chain carries TRBV19 and TRBJ1-3; no clear D gene. The CDR3 extends over 15 amino acids. Per germline, CDR1 LNHDA and CDR2 SQIVND (reference sequence). Deletions cut 1 base from V and 0 bases from J, with 7 bases between. CDR3 in DNA: TGTGCCAGTAGTATAGGACGGAACTCTGGAAACACCATATATTTT. Its translation: CASSIGRNSGNTIYF.

The rearrangement links TRBV6-6 to TRBJ2-2; 9 bases match TRBD1. The length of the CDR3 is 15 residues. The V and J ends lost 6 bases and 7 bases, in that order; junction bases with no gene match: 9. Germline V gives CDR1 MNHNY, CDR2 SVGAGI (reference sequence). The CDR3 DNA is TGTGCCAGCAGAACCGGGACAGGGTTGATCGGGGAGCTGTTTTTT. Residues: CASRTGTGLIGELFF.

V is TRBV5-1 and J is TRBJ2-3, with no clear D. The V gene's germline CDR1 is SGHRS and CDR2 YFSETQ. The V end lost 1 base, the J end lost 2 bases, and 2 bases lay between the germline ends. This CDR3 has 12 residues. The DNA for the CDR3 is TGCGCCAGCAGCTTGACCACAGATACGCAGTATTTT. This translates into CASSLTTDTQYF. The whole variable domain, filled in from reference TRBV5-1 and TRBJ2-3, reads KAGVTQTPRYLIKTRGQQVTLSCSPISGHRSVSWYQQTPGQGLQFLFEYFSETQRNKGNFPGRFSGRQFSNSRSEMNVSTLELGDSALYLCASSLTTDTQYFGPGTRLTVL.

This clone appeared a single time. This chain connects TRBV5-1 to TRBJ1-4; D remains unclear. CDR1 and CDR2 (germline): SGHRS, YFSETQ. The CDR3 is made up of 15 amino acids. Trimming left V 0 bases short and J 3 bases short, with 9 bases between. This chain's CDR3 is CASSLGFAANEKLFF. Written as DNA, the CDR3 is TGCGCCAGCAGCTTGGGTTTCGCCGCTAATGAAAAACTGTTTTTT.

The chain combines TRBV6-6 with TRBJ2-3, with 7 bases fitting TRBD1. CDR3 length: 13 amino acids. V lost 6 bases to trimming and J lost 6 bases; unmatched junction nucleotides: 6. CDR1 is MNHNY, CDR2 SVGAGI, per germline (reference sequence). In DNA form, the CDR3 reads TGTGCCAGCAGCCGACGCAGGGGGGATACGCAGTATTTT. Encoded protein: CASSRRRGDTQYF.

The CDR3 DNA reads as TGTGCCAGCAGCGTAGGGGATGGGGCTGGGGCCAACGTCCTGACTTTC. Translated: CASSVGDGAGANVLTF. This chain uses TRBV9 with TRBJ2-6; no clear D gene. CDR1 and CDR2 from the germline V gene are SGDLS and YYNGEE. CDR3 size: 16 residues. Trimming took 0 bases from V and 2 from J, leaving 9 bases between them. Full variable domain (rest looked up from reference TRBV9 and TRBJ2-6): DSGVTQTPKHLITATGQRVTLRCSPRSGDLSVYWYQQSLDQGLQFLIQYYNGEERAKGNILERFSAQQFPDLHSELNLSSLELGDSALYFCASSVGDGAGANVLTFGAGSRLTVL.

In its sample, this clone is medium-sized. The chain carries TRBV11-2 and TRBJ2-2, with TRBD1 identical over 10 bases. Trimming took 4 bases from V and 6 from J; bases not matched to a gene: 5. This CDR3 is built from 15 residues. CDR1 and CDR2 (germline): SGHAT, FQNNGV. CDR3 protein: CASSSGQGRAGELFF. The CDR3 DNA follows: TGTGCCAGCAGCTCGGGACAGGGGAGGGCCGGGGAGCTGTTTTTT.

V gene TRBV18 combines with J gene TRBJ1-5; a possible D gene is TRBD1 (6 bases). Germline V gene lookup returns CDR1 KGHSH and CDR2 LQKENI. V was trimmed by 6 bases and J by 6 bases, leaving 15 bases between them. The CDR3 length is 14 residues. CDR3 nucleotides: TGTGCCAGCTCCCTCGGACAGTGGGGTCAGCCCCAGCATTTT. Encoded protein: CASSLGQWGQPQHF.

In nucleotides, the CDR3 is TGTGCCAGCAGCCCACAGGGGGCGGCCGGGGAGCTGTTTTTT. It translates to CASSPQGAAGELFF. The rearrangement uses TRBV7-6 and TRBJ2-2, with 9 bases identical to TRBD1. The ends lost 5 bases at V and 6 bases at J; junction bases unmatched: 4. This CDR3 has 14 residues. The germline gives CDR1 SGHVS, CDR2 FNYEAQ.

The rearrangement joins TRBV5-1 to TRBJ2-4; no definite D call. The CDR3 is made up of 16 amino acids. Germline V gene lookup returns CDR1 SGHRS and CDR2 YFSETQ. V lost 3 bases and J 0 bases, leaving 13 bases between the germline ends. CDR3: CASSSSGGVAKNIQYF. CDR3 DNA: TGCGCCAGCAGCTCCTCTGGCGGTGTAGCCAAAAACATTCAGTACTTC.

V and J are TRBV7-8 and TRBJ1-1; no reliable D call. Germline V gene lookup returns CDR1 SGHVS and CDR2 FQNEAQ. V gave up 3 bases and J gave up 1 base, with 6 bases separating them. The CDR3 has 13 amino acids. CDR3 DNA: TGTGCCAGCAGCTTGGACGAGAACACTGAAGCTTTCTTT. This encodes CASSLDENTEAFF.

DNA for the CDR3: TGTGCCAGCAGCCCAAGAACTAGCGGGGGGGCAGATACGCAGTATTTT. This translates into CASSPRTSGGADTQYF. This sequence joins TRBV7-9 and TRBJ2-3; 13 bases agree with TRBD2. The trim removed 5 bases at V and 4 bases at J, leaving 6 bases unmatched. Germline loops: CDR1 SEHNR, CDR2 FQNEAQ (reference sequence). The CDR3 consists of 16 residues. Using reference TRBV7-9 and TRBJ2-3 for the parts outside the CDR3, the full variable domain is DTGVSQNPRHKITKRGQNVTFRCDPISEHNRLYWYRQTLGQGPEFLTYFQNEAQLEKSRLLSDRFSAERPKGSFSTLEIQRTEQGDSAMYLCASSPRTSGGADTQYFGPGTRLTVL.